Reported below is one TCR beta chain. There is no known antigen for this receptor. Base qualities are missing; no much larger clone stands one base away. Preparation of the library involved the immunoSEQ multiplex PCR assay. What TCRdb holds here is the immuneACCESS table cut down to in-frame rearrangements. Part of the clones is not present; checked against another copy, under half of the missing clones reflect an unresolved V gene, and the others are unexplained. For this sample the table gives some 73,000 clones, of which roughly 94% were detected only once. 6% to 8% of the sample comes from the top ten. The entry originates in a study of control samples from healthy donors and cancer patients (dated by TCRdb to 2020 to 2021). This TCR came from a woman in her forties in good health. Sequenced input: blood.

At the DNA level, the sequence is TGTGCCAGCAGCCAGAGCGGGACAGGGATTTGGGGGACCCAGTACTTC. Translated, it gives CASSQSGTGIWGTQYF. The chain is assembled from TRBV3-1 (or the pseudogene TRBV3-2) and TRBJ2-5, and 9 junction bases match TRBD1. V trim: 3 bases; J trim: 7 bases; unmatched bases: 12. The CDR3, from cysteine to phenylalanine, totals 16 residues. Only the CDR3 DNA stays, 48 bases, in frame from base 1. As encoded in the germline V gene (reference sequence), CDR1 is LGHDT while CDR2 is YNNKEL.